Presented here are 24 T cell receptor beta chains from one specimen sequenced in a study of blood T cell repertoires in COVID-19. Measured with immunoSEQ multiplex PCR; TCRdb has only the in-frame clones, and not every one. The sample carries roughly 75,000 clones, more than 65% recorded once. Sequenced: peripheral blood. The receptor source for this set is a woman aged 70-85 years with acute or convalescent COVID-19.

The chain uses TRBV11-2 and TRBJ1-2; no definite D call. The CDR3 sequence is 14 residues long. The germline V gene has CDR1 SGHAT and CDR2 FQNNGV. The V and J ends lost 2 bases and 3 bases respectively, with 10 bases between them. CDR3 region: CASSLLAGDYGYTF. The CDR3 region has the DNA TGTGCCAGCAGCTTACTGGCAGGCGACTATGGCTACACCTTC. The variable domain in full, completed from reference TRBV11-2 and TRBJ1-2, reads EAGVAQSPRYKIIEKRQSVAFWCNPISGHATLYWYQQILGQGPKLLIQFQNNGVVDDSQLPKDRFSAERLKGVDSTLKIQPAKLEDSAVYLCASSLLAGDYGYTFGSGTRLTVV.

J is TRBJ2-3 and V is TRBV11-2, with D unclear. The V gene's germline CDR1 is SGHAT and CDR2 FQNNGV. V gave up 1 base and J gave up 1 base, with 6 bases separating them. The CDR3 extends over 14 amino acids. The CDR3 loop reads CASSLVYGTDTQYF. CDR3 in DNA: TGTGCCAGCAGCTTAGTCTACGGCACAGATACGCAGTATTTT.

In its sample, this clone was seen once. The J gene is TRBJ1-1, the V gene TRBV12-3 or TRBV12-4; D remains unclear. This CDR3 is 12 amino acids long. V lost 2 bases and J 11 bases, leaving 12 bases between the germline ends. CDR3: CASSLRGALAFF. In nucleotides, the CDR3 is TGTGCCAGCAGTTTACGAGGTGCTCTGGCTTTCTTT.

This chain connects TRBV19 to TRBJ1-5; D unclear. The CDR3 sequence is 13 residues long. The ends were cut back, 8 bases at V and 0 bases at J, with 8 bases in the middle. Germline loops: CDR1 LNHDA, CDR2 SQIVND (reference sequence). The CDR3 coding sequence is TGTGCCAGTGGTGAGGTTAGCAATCAGCCCCAGCATTTT. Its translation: CASGEVSNQPQHF.

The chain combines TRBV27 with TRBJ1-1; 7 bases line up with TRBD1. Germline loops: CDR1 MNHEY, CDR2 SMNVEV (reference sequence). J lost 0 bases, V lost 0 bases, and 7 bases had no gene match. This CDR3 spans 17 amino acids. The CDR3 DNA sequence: TGTGCCAGCAGTTTATCCAGGTGGGGACAGTTGAACACTGAAGCTTTCTTT. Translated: CASSLSRWGQLNTEAFF.

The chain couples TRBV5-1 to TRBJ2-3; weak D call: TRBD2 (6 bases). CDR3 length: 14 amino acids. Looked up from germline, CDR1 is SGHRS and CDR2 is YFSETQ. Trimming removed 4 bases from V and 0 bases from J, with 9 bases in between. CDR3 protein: CASSPGTSTDTQYF. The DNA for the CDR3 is TGCGCCAGCAGCCCGGGGACTAGCACAGATACGCAGTATTTT. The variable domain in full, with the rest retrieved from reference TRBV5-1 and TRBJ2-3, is KAGVTQTPRYLIKTRGQQVTLSCSPISGHRSVSWYQQTPGQGLQFLFEYFSETQRNKGNFPGRFSGRQFSNSRSEMNVSTLELGDSALYLCASSPGTSTDTQYFGPGTRLTVL.

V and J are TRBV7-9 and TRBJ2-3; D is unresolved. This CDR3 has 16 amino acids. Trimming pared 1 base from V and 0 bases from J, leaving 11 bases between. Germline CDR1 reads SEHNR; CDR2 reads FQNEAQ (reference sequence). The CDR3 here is CASSLVVGRSTDTQYF. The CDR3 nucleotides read TGTGCCAGCAGCTTAGTCGTTGGCAGGAGCACAGATACGCAGTATTTT.

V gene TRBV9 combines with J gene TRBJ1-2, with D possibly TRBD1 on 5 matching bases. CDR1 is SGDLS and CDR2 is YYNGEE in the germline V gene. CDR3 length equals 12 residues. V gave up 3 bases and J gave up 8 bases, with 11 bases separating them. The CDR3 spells CASSAQGFGYTF. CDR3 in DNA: TGTGCCAGCAGCGCCCAGGGTTTCGGCTACACCTTC.

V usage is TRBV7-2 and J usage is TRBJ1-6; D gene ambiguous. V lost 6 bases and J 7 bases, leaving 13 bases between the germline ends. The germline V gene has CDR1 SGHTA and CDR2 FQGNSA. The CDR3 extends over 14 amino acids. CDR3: CASSGKVRNSPLHF. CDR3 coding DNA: TGTGCCAGCAGTGGAAAAGTGCGGAATTCACCCCTCCACTTT.

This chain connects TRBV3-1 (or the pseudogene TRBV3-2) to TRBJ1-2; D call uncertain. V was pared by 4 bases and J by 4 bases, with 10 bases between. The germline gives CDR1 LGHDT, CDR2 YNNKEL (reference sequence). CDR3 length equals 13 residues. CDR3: CASSPEATYGYTF. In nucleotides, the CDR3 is TGTGCCAGCAGCCCCGAGGCAACCTATGGCTACACCTTC.

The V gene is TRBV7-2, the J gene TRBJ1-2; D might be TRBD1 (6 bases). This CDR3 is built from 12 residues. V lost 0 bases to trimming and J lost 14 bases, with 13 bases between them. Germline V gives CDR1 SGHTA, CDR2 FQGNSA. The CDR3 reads CASSLASRGMTF. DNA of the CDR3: TGTGCCAGCAGCTTAGCTTCCAGGGGTATGACCTTC.

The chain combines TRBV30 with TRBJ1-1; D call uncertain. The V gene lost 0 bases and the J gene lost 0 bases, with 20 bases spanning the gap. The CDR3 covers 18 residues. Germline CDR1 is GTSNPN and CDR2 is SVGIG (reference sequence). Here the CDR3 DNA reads TGTGCCTGGAGTGTACTGAGAGGTAGTAACGCCATGAACACTGAAGCTTTCTTT. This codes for CAWSVLRGSNAMNTEAFF.

The CDR3 protein is CASSLTGAGNTIYF. DNA for the CDR3: TGCGCCAGCAGCTTGACAGGGGCGGGAAACACCATATATTTT. The rearrangement joins TRBV5-1 to TRBJ1-3; TRBD1 agrees at 7 bases. Trimming took 1 base from V and 4 from J; bases not matched to a gene: 2. CDR1 and CDR2 (germline): SGHRS, YFSETQ. This CDR3 has 14 amino acids.

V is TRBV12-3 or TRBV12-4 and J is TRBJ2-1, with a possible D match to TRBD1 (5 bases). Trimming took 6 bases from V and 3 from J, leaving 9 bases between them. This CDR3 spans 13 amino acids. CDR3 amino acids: CASSTGLYNEQFF. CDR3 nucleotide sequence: TGTGCCAGCAGCACAGGTCTCTACAATGAGCAGTTCTTC.

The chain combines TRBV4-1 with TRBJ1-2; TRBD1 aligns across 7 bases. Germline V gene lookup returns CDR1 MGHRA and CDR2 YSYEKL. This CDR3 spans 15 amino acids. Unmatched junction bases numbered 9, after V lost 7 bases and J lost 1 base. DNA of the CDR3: TGCGCCAGCACACCCGCACAGGGGCTTAACTATGGCTACACCTTC. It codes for CASTPAQGLNYGYTF.

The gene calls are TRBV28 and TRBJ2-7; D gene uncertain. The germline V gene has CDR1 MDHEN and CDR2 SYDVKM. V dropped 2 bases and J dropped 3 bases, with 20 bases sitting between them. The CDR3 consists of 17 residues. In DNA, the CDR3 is TGTGCCAGCAGTTTACCCCCGGCCTACCTACTAAACTACGAGCAGTACTTC. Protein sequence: CASSLPPAYLLNYEQYF.

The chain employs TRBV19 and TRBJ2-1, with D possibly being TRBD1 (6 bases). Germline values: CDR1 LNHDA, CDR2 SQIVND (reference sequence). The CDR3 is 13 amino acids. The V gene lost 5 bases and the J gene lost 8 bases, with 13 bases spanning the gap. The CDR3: CASSPGQVHEQFF. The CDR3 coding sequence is TGTGCCAGTAGTCCGGGACAAGTCCATGAGCAGTTCTTC.

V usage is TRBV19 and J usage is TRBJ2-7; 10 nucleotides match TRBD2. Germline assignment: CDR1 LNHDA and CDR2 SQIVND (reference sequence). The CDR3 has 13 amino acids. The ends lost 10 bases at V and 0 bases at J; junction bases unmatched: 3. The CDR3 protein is CATSGSNSYEQYF. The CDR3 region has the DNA TGTGCCACTAGCGGGAGTAACTCCTACGAGCAGTACTTC.

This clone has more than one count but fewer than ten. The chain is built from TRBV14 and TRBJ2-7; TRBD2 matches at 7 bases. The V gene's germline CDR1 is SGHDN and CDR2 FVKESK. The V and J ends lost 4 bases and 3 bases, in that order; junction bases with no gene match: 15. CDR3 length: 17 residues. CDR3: CASSLASRLAPNYEQYF. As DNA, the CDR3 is TGTGCCAGCAGCCTAGCCTCAAGACTAGCTCCTAACTACGAGCAGTACTTC.

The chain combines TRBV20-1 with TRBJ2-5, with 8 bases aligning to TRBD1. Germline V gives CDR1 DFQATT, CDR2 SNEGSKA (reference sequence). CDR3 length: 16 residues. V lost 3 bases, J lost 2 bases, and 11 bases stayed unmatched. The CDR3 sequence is CSASQAGQGLQETQYF. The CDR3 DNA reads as TGCAGTGCTAGTCAAGCCGGACAGGGTTTACAAGAGACCCAGTACTTC.

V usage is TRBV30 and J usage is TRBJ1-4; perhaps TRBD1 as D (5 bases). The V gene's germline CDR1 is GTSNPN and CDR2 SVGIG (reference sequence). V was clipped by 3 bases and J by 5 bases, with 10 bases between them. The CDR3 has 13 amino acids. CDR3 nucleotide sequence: TGTGCCTGGAGACAGGCCGCGAATGAAAAACTGTTTTTT. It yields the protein CAWRQAANEKLFF.

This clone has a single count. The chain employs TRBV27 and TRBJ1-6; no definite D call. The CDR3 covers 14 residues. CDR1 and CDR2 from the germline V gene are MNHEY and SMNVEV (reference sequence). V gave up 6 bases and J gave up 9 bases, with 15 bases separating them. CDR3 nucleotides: TGTGCCAGCAGCCCCTACGGGAAAAGTTCACCCCTCCACTTT. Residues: CASSPYGKSSPLHF.

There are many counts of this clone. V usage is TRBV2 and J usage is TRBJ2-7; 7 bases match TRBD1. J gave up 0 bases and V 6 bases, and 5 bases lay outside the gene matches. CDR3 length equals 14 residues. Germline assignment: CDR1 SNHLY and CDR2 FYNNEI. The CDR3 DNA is TGTGCCAGCAGCACGGACAGGAACTCCTACGAGCAGTACTTC. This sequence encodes CASSTDRNSYEQYF.

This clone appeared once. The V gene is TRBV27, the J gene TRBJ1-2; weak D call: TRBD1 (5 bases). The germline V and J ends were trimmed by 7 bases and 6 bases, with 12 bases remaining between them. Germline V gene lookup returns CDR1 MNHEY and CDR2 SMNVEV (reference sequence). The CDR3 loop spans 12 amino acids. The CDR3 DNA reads TGTGCCAGCAAAAGGGGCGAGGATGGCTACACCTTC. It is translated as CASKRGEDGYTF.